This is a list of T cell receptor beta chains from one sample in a study of cytomegalovirus exposure and HLA in healthy donors. Sequencing was performed with immunoSEQ multiplex PCR; in TCRdb, only in-frame clones are kept and a portion is missing. The sample contains more than 150,000 clones, about 86% of which appear only once. Source material: PBMCs. These receptors came from a woman aged 18 to 35 in good health and CMV-seropositive. The CDR3 runs from the conserved cysteine through the conserved F or W. D genes are given only for firm matches. Clone sizes are given selectively: once, few, many, or a class where the clone is expanded.

cdr3_nt cdr3_aa d_call j_call clone_size v_call
TGTGCCAGCAGAGGCAGGGGGGCCGGGGAGCTGTTTTTT CASRGRGAGELFF . TRBJ2-2 . TRBV2
TGTGCCAGCAGCTTGGTGCAGGGATTGAGTGGCTACACCTTC CASSLVQGLSGYTF . TRBJ1-2 . TRBV5-6
TGTGCCAGCAGCGGCAGGGGTTCTGCTGAAGCTTTCTTT CASSGRGSAEAFF . TRBJ1-1 . TRBV9
TGCGCCAGCAGCTTGAGTCTGGCAGTGAATGGCTACACCTTC CASSLSLAVNGYTF . TRBJ1-2 once TRBV5-1
TGTGCCAGCTCACGAGACAGGAGGAACACTGAAGCTTTCTTT CASSRDRRNTEAFF . TRBJ1-1 . TRBV18
TGTGCCAGTAGTTTAGTCAGGGGTAACACTGAAGCTTTCTTT CASSLVRGNTEAFF . TRBJ1-1 once TRBV19
TGTGCCAGCAGCGTAGGAGCGGGAAAAGAGACCCAGTACTTC CASSVGAGKETQYF TRBD2 TRBJ2-5 . TRBV9
TGCGCCAGCAGCCAGGGAGATAGCCTGGCTTACTCCTACGAGCAGTACTTC CASSQGDSLAYSYEQYF . TRBJ2-7 . TRBV4-1
TGTGCCAGCGACCGGGACAGAGCCTACGAGCAGTACTTC CASDRDRAYEQYF TRBD1 TRBJ2-7 . TRBV6-1
TGTGCCAGCAGCTTTTCCGGCGGGGTCTCCTACAATGAGCAGTTCTTC CASSFSGGVSYNEQFF . TRBJ2-1 . TRBV13
TGTGCCAGCAGCCCTTGGGCAGGGGGCACAGATACGCAGTATTTT CASSPWAGGTDTQYF . TRBJ2-3 . TRBV7-8
TGTGCCAGCAGTTACTCTGACCCGGGGGACTACACCTTC CASSYSDPGDYTF . TRBJ1-2 . TRBV6-6
TGTGCCACCAAGGGCGGGGGGATCGATACGCAGTATTTT CATKGGGIDTQYF TRBD2 TRBJ2-3 . TRBV15
TGCGCCAGCAGCCTACTATTCACCGGGGGAAACACTGAAGCTTTCTTT CASSLLFTGGNTEAFF . TRBJ1-1 . TRBV4-1
TGTGCCAGTAGTATTGGGGGACAGGATAATGAAAAACTGTTTTTT CASSIGGQDNEKLFF TRBD1 TRBJ1-4 . TRBV19
TGTGCCAGCAGTCGACAGGGGAGTTCGAACACCGGGGAGCTGTTTTTT CASSRQGSSNTGELFF TRBD1 TRBJ2-2 . TRBV2
TGTGCCAGCAGCCAAGATGGTACGCAGACTAACTATGGCTACACCTTC CASSQDGTQTNYGYTF . TRBJ1-2 . TRBV4-2
TGCGCCAGCAGCCAGGGACTGTCCTACAATGAGCAGTTCTTC CASSQGLSYNEQFF . TRBJ2-1 . TRBV4-3
TGTGCCACCAAGGAGCGGGGGGGCCTCACAGATACGCAGTATTTT CATKERGGLTDTQYF TRBD2 TRBJ2-3 . TRBV15
TGTGCCAGCAGCTTGGAACTAGCCGACTACAATGAGCAGTTCTTC CASSLELADYNEQFF . TRBJ2-1 . TRBV5-6
TGCGCCAGCGGACACCTAGACAGGAGCACAGATACGCAGTATTTT CASGHLDRSTDTQYF . TRBJ2-3 . TRBV5-1
TGCGCCAGCAGCCAAGGGACTAGCGGGGGGTGGGCAGATACGCAGTATTTT CASSQGTSGGWADTQYF TRBD2 TRBJ2-3 few TRBV4-3
TGTGCCAGCAGCTTACGTAAGAGGGCTTTCTTT CASSLRKRAFF . TRBJ1-1 . TRBV13
TGTGCCAGCAGTTTTCGTAGTAACTATGGCTACACCTTC CASSFRSNYGYTF . TRBJ1-2 . TRBV25-1
TGTGCCAGCAGCTCGGCGGGGGCCCACAATCAGCCCCAGCATTTT CASSSAGAHNQPQHF . TRBJ1-5 . TRBV7-7
TGTGCCAGCAGCCAGTCGGGACAGGGGGCTTATGAAGCTTTCTTT CASSQSGQGAYEAFF TRBD1 TRBJ1-1 . TRBV5-8
TGCGCCAGCAAACAGGGGGGCGGTGCGAACACTGAAGCTTTCTTT CASKQGGGANTEAFF TRBD1 TRBJ1-1 . TRBV5-1
TGCGCCAGCAGCCATCAACAGGGTCAGCCCCAGCATTTT CASSHQQGQPQHF . TRBJ1-5 . TRBV4-3
TGTGCCAGCAGCCAAGATATCAGCCGCGGGGGGGCCAATGATGAGCAGTTCTTC CASSQDISRGGANDEQFF TRBD2 TRBJ2-1 . TRBV4-2
TGTGCCAGCAGCATGGGACAGGGGGATTCACCCCTCCACTTT CASSMGQGDSPLHF TRBD1 TRBJ1-6 few TRBV5-6
TGTGCCAGCAGCGCAATGGCAGCTGGAAACACCATATATTTT CASSAMAAGNTIYF . TRBJ1-3 . TRBV7-9
TGTGCCAGCAGTGAATGGGGCAGGGGAAGCAATCAGCCCCAGCATTTT CASSEWGRGSNQPQHF . TRBJ1-5 . TRBV6-1
TGTGCCAGCAGTCGCCAATGGCGGTGGAGCTCCTACGAGCAGTACTTC CASSRQWRWSSYEQYF . TRBJ2-7 once TRBV27
TGTGCCAGCAGCTCGCATCAACAGGGGATTAATGAGCAGTTCTTC CASSSHQQGINEQFF TRBD1 TRBJ2-1 few TRBV5-4
TGCGCCAGCAGCCAAGACAGGGGTCCAAATTCACCCCTCCACTTT CASSQDRGPNSPLHF . TRBJ1-6 . TRBV4-3
TGTGCCAGCAGCCCACCCCGCAGGCACCAAGAGACCCAGTACTTC CASSPPRRHQETQYF . TRBJ2-5 . TRBV7-9
TGTGCCAGCAGCCAAGAAGGAGGAGGGACAGGGGGCGATGAGCAGTTCTTC CASSQEGGGTGGDEQFF TRBD1 TRBJ2-1 . TRBV4-2
TGTGCCACCCGGAGTGGGGCTAGCTACGAGCAGTACTTC CATRSGASYEQYF . TRBJ2-7 . TRBV15
TGTGCCAGCAGCCGACTGCTAAGGGGAGAGACCCAGTACTTC CASSRLLRGETQYF . TRBJ2-5 . TRBV11-2
TGTGCCATCAGTGTATCAGAAAACTATGGCTACACCTTC CAISVSENYGYTF . TRBJ1-2 once TRBV10-3
TGTGCCAGCAGGCGAGGAGGTAGCGGAGAACAAGAGACCCAGTACTTC CASRRGGSGEQETQYF . TRBJ2-5 . TRBV7-2
TGTGCCAGCAGCAAGGGGACTGTAGGGACTAATGAAAAACTGTTTTTT CASSKGTVGTNEKLFF . TRBJ1-4 . TRBV7-8
TGTGCCAGCAGCCAAGGGGCTCGGACAGGGGGCTACAATGAGCAGTTCTTC CASSQGARTGGYNEQFF TRBD1 TRBJ2-1 . TRBV4-2
TGCGCCAGCAGCCGGACAGGGAGCACAGATACGCAGTATTTT CASSRTGSTDTQYF TRBD1 TRBJ2-3 . TRBV5-1
TGTGCCAGCAGCTCGGGGATAACAGGGGGCACAGATACGCAGTATTTT CASSSGITGGTDTQYF TRBD1 TRBJ2-3 . TRBV5-6